The next 13 T cell receptor beta chains were all read from a single sample in a study of T cells after yellow fever vaccination. TCRdb processed the 5' RACE reads anew with MiXCR; each CDR3 protein has one entry. Here the sample spans 500,000 to 550,000 distinct CDR3 sequences, less than 25% being singletons. The material was PBMCs, obtained less than 25 days after the first yellow fever vaccination. These receptors came from a young man who received the YFV17D yellow fever vaccine.

This clonotype was detected only a few times. The rearrangement uses TRBV15 and TRBJ1-2; TRBD1 is a possible D gene (6 bases). This CDR3 is built from 16 residues. V was clipped by 1 base and J by 6 bases, with 18 bases between them. Germline V lookup: CDR1 LNHNV, CDR2 YYDKDF (reference sequence). The CDR3 protein is CATSRALSGDGNGYTF. CDR3 nucleotide sequence: TGTGCCACCAGCAGAGCCTTGTCAGGGGACGGTAATGGCTACACCTTC. Full variable domain (missing parts from reference TRBV15 and TRBJ1-2): DAMVIQNPRYQVTQFGKPVTLSCSQTLNHNVMYWYQQKSSQAPKLLFHYYDKDFNNEADTPDNFQSRRPNTSFCFLDIRSPGLGDTAMYLCATSRALSGDGNGYTFGSGTRLTVV.

This clonotype appeared many times. The chain links TRBV15 to TRBJ2-1, with D perhaps matching TRBD2 (6 bases). The germline V gene has CDR1 LNHNV and CDR2 YYDKDF (reference sequence). This CDR3 region has 15 residues. V was clipped by 0 bases and J by 5 bases, with 11 bases between them. Here the CDR3 DNA reads TGTGCCACCAGCAGAGATCCTAGCGTCCACAATGAGCAGTTCTTC. Its protein product is CATSRDPSVHNEQFF.

V is TRBV5-1 and J is TRBJ2-5, with D perhaps matching TRBD1 (6 bases). Germline V gives CDR1 SGHRS, CDR2 YFSETQ. This CDR3 has 15 amino acids. Trimming stripped 2 bases from V and 5 bases from J, with 16 bases between. The CDR3: CASSLPQGSGETQYF. CDR3 DNA: TGCGCCAGCAGCTTACCTCAGGGGTCCGGTGAGACCCAGTACTTC.

This clonotype has only a few counts. The rearrangement links TRBV7-2 to TRBJ1-2; 7 positions match TRBD1. Germline CDR1 reads SGHTA; CDR2 reads FQGNSA. The CDR3 contains 16 residues. Trimming removed 4 bases from V and 4 bases from J; junction bases left unmatched: 12. CDR3 sequence: CASSSRQGFHSYGYTF. The CDR3 DNA reads TGTGCCAGCAGCTCCAGACAGGGTTTTCATAGCTATGGCTACACCTTC.

This clonotype was picked up a small number of times. CDR3 bases: TGTGCCAGCAGCCAAGTGAGACAGGGTACCCCTGAAGCTTTCTTT. Translating it yields CASSQVRQGTPEAFF. J is TRBJ1-1 and V is TRBV3-1, with 7 nucleotides matching TRBD1. V dropped 1 base and J dropped 6; count of bases not matched to a gene: 8. The CDR3 extends over 15 amino acids. Germline CDR1 is LGHDT and CDR2 is YNNKEL (reference sequence).

The chain uses TRBV29-1 and TRBJ1-5; weak D call: TRBD1 (5 bases). Germline V CDR1 and CDR2: SQVTM, ANQGSEA. The CDR3 sequence is 12 residues long. Trimming took 3 bases from V and 6 from J, leaving 9 bases between them. CDR3 bases: TGCAGCGTTGACAGGGCCACTCAGCCCCAGCATTTT. It is translated as CSVDRATQPQHF.

This clonotype was counted a few times. V and J are TRBV4-2 and TRBJ1-6; D is perhaps TRBD1 (6 bases). CDR1 and CDR2 from the germline V gene are LGHNA and YNFKEQ. The CDR3 loop spans 14 amino acids. Trimming pared 4 bases from V and 7 bases from J, leaving 11 bases between. The CDR3 here is CASSLRTVNSPLHF. The CDR3 DNA follows: TGTGCCAGCAGCCTAAGGACAGTAAATTCACCCCTCCACTTT.

CDR3 nucleotides: TGTGCCAGCAGCTTAGGAGCCCTTTCCAAGTACGAGCAGTACTTC. Translating it yields CASSLGALSKYEQYF. J is TRBJ2-7 and V is TRBV7-2; unclear D gene. Germline-derived CDR1 and CDR2 are SGHTA and FQGNSA. Deletions cut 1 base from V and 4 bases from J, with 14 bases between. The CDR3 is 15 residues long.

In its sample, this clonotype was seen many times. This chain joins TRBV20-1 and TRBJ1-6; a weak D match, TRBD1 (5 bases). This CDR3 region has 14 residues. The germline V gene has CDR1 DFQATT and CDR2 SNEGSKA (reference sequence). Trimming pared 3 bases from V and 10 bases from J, leaving 16 bases between. In DNA form, the CDR3 reads TGCAGTGCTAGGGCGAAAGGGGTACACTCACCCCTCCACTTT. It specifies CSARAKGVHSPLHF.

This chain uses TRBV20-1 with TRBJ2-7, with D possibly matching TRBD2 (6 bases). V dropped 4 bases and J dropped 3 bases, with 7 bases sitting between them. Germline CDR1 and CDR2: DFQATT and SNEGSKA (reference sequence). CDR3 length equals 11 residues. The CDR3 DNA reads as TGCAGTGCTAAGGACTACTACGAGCAGTACTTC. It specifies CSAKDYYEQYF.

This clonotype was seen a handful of times. The chain couples TRBV5-6 to TRBJ2-3; 7 bases agree with TRBD1. Germline CDR1 is SGHDT and CDR2 is YYEEEE. V gave up 3 bases and J gave up 4 bases; unmatched junction bases: 5. This CDR3 comprises 14 residues. The CDR3 is CASSSRQGSDTQYF. The CDR3 DNA follows: TGTGCCAGCAGCTCCCGACAGGGATCAGATACGCAGTATTTT.

The rearrangement uses TRBV3-1 and TRBJ2-3; the D gene could be TRBD1 or TRBD2 (5 bases each). Trimming pared 4 bases from V and 2 bases from J, leaving 16 bases between. Germline loops: CDR1 LGHDT, CDR2 YNNKEL (reference sequence). The CDR3 is 16 amino acids. The CDR3 bases are TGTGCCAGCAGCCCCAGGGTTCGGGGATCCACAGATACGCAGTATTTT. Translating it yields CASSPRVRGSTDTQYF.

Comments on this clonotype: At one end the junction does not follow the germline gene, possibly because of a read error. This chain links TRBV30 with TRBJ2-5; 7 bases agree with TRBD2. This CDR3 spans 14 amino acids. Germline CDR1 reads GTSNPN; CDR2 reads SVGIG (reference sequence). The CDR3 loop is CAWSGGGTQETQYF. Written as DNA, the CDR3 is TGTGCCTGGAGTGGGGGGGGAACCCAAGAAACCCAGTACTTC.